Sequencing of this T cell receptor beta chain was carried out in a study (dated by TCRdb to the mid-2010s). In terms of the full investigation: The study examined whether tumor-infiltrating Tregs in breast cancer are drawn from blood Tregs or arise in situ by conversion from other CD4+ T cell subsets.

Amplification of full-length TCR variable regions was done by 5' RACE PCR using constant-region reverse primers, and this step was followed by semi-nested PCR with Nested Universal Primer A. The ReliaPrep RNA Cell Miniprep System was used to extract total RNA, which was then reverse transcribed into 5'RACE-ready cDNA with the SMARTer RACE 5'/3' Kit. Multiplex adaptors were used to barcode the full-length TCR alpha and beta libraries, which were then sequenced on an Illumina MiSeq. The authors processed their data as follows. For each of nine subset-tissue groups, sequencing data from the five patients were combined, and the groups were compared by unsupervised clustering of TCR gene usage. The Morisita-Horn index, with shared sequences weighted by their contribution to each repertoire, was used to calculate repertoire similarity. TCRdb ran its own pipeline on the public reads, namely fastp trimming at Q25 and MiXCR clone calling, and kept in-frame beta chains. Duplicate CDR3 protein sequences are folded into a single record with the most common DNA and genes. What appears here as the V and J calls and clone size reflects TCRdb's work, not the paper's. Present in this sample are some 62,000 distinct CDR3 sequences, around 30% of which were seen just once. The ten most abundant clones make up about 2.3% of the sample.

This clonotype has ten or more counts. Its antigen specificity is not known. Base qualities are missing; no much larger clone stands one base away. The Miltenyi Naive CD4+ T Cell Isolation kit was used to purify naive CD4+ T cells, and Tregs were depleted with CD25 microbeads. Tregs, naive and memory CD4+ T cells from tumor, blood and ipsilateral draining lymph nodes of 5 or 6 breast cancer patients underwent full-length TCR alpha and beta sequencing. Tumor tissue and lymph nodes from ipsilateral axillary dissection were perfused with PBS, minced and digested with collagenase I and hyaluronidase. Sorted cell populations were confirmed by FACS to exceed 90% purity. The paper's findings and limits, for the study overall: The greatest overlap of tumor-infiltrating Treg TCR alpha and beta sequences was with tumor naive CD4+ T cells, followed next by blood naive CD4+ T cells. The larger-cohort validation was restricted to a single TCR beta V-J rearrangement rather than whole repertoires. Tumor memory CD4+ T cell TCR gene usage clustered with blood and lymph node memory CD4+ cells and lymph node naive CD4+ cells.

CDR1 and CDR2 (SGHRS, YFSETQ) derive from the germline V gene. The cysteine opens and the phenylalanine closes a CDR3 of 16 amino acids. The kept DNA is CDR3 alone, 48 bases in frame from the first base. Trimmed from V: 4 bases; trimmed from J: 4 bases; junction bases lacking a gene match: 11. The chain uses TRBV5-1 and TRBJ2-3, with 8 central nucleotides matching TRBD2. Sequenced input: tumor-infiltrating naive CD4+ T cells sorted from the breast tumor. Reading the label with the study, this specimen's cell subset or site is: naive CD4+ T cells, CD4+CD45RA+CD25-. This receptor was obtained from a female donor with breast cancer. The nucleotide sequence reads TGCGCCAGCAGCGCGGTCGGGACTAGTGGTTCAGATACGCAGTATTTT. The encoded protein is CASSAVGTSGSDTQYF.